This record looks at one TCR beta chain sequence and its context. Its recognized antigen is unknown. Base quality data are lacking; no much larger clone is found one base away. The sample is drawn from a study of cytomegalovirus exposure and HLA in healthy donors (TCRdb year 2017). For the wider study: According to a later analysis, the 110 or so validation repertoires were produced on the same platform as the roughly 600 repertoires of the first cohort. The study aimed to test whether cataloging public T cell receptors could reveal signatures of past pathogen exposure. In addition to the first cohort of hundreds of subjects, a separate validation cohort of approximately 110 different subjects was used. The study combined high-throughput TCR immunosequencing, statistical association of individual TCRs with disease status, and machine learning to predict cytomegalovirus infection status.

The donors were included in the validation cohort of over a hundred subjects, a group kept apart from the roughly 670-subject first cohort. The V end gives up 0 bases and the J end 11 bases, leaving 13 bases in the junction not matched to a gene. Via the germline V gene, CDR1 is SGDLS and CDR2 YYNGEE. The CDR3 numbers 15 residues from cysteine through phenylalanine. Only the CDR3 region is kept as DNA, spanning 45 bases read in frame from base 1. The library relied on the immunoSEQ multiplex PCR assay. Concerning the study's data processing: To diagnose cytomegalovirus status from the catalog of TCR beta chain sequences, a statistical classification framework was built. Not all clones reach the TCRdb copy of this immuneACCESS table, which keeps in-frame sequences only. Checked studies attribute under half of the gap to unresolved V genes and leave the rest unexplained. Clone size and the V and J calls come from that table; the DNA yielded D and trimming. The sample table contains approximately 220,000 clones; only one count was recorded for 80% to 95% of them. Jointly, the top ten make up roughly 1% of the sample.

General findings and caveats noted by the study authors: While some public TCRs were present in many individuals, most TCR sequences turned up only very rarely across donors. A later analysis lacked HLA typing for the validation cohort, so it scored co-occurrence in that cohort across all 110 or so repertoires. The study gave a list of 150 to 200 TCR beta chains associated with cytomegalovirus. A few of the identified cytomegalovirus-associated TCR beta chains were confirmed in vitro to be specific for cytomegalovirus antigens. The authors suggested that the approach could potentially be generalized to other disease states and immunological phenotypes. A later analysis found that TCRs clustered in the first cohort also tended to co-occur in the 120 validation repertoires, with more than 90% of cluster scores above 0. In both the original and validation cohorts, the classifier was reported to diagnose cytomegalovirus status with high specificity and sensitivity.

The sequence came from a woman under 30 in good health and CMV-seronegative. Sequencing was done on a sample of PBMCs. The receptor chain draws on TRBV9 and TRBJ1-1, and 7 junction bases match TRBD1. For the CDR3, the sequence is CASSVVGRGGAGAFF. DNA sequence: TGTGCCAGCAGCGTAGTAGGGAGAGGGGGCGCCGGCGCTTTCTTT.